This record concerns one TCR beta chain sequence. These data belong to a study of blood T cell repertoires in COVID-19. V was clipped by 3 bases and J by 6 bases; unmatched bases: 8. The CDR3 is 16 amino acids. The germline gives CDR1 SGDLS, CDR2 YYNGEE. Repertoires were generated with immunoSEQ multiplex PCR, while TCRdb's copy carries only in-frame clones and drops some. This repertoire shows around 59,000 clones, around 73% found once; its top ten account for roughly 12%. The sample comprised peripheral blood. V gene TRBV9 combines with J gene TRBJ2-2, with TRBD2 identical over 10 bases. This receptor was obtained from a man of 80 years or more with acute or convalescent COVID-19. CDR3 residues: CASSAKLAGTPGELFF. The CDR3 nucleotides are TGTGCCAGCAGCGCAAAACTAGCGGGGACCCCCGGGGAGCTGTTTTTT.